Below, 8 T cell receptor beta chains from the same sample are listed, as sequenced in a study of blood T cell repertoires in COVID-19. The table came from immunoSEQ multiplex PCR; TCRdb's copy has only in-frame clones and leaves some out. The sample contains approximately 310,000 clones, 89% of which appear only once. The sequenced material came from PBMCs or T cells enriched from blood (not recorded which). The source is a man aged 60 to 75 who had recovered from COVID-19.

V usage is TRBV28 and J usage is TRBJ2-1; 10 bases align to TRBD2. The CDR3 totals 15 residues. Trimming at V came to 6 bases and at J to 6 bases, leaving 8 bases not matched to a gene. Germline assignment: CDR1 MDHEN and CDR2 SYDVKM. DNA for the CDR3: TGTGCCAGCAGCCTAAGCGGGAGGGTAAGCAATGAGCAGTTCTTC. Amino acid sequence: CASSLSGRVSNEQFF.

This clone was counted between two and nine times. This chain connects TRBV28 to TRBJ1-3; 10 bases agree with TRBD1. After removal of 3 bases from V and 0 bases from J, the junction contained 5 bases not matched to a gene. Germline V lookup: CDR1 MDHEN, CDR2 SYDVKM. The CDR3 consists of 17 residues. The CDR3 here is CASSLGDRGDSGNTIYF. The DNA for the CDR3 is TGTGCCAGCAGTTTGGGGGACAGGGGCGACTCTGGAAACACCATATATTTT.

CDR3 loop: CASTTSSGSLEQYF. DNA of the CDR3: TGTGCCAGTACTACATCTAGCGGGAGTCTCGAGCAGTACTTC. The chain employs TRBV19 and TRBJ2-7; 10 bases align to TRBD2. The CDR3 length is 14 residues. The V segment lost 7 bases and the J segment 6 bases; nucleotides outside the gene matches: 9. Germline V gene data show CDR1 as LNHDA and CDR2 as SQIVND (reference sequence).

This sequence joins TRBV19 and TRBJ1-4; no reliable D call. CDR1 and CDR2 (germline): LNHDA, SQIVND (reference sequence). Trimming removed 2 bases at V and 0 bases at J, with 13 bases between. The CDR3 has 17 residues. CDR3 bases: TGTGCCAGTAGTATACGTCCCGTGAGAACAACTAATGAAAAACTGTTTTTT. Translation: CASSIRPVRTTNEKLFF.

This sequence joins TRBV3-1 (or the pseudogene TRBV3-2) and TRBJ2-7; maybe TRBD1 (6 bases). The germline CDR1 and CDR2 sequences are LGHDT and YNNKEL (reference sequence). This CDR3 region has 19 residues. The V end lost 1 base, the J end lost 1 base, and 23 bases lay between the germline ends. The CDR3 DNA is TGTGCCAGCAGCCAAGGCCGACCCCCAGGGGTAGCGCATTCCTACGAGCAGTACTTC. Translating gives CASSQGRPPGVAHSYEQYF.

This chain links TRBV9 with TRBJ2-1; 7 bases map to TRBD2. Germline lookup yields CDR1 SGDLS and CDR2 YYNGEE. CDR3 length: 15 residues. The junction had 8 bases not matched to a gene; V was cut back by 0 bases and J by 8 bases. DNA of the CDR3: TGTGCCAGCAGCGTAGAGCGACGGGAGGAGGATGAGCAGTTCTTC. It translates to CASSVERREEDEQFF. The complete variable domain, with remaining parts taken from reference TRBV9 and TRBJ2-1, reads DSGVTQTPKHLITATGQRVTLRCSPRSGDLSVYWYQQSLDQGLQFLIQYYNGEERAKGNILERFSAQQFPDLHSELNLSSLELGDSALYFCASSVERREEDEQFFGPGTRLTVL.

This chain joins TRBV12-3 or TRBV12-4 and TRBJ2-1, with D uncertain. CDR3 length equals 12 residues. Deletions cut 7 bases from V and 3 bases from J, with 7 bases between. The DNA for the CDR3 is TGTGCCAGCAAAACTATCTACAATGAGCAGTTCTTC. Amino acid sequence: CASKTIYNEQFF.

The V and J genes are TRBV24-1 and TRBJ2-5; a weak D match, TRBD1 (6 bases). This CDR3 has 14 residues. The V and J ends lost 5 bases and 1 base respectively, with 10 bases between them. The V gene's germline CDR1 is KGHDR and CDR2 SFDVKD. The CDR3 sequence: CATSADRTQETQYF. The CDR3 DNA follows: TGTGCCACCAGTGCGGACAGAACCCAAGAGACCCAGTACTTC.